Listed below are T cell receptor beta chains from one sample, sequenced in a study of human T cells and chemical hapten exposure. TCRdb called the RACE reads again in MiXCR, with one record for every CDR3 protein. The sample shows approximately 45,000 distinct CDR3 sequences, around 4.5% of them seen only once. Sequenced input: whole blood. The receptors here all came from a female donor in good health. Some clones in this sample may be carry-over from other donors' samples. Both conserved end residues are part of each CDR3. The D gene is left open where the match is weak. The size field is filled for only some rows; it gives once, few, many or a size class.

clone size	J gene	D gene	V gene	CDR3 DNA	CDR3 protein
many	TRBJ1-4	.	TRBV29-1	TGCAGCGTTGGGGGGGGCGCGGATGAAAAACTGTTTTTT	CSVGGGADEKLFF
many	TRBJ2-4	TRBD1	TRBV28	TGTGCCAGCAGTTTGACAGGGGTAGCCAAAAACATTCAGTACTTC	CASSLTGVAKNIQYF
many	TRBJ1-2	TRBD1	TRBV6-2/TRBV6-3	TGTGCCAGCATCCCGGACGACAGGGTAGGATATGGCTACACCTTC	CASIPDDRVGYGYTF
few	TRBJ1-6	.	TRBV7-8	TGTGCCAGCAGCTTACTCGGAAATTCACCCCTCCACTTT	CASSLLGNSPLHF
many	TRBJ2-3	.	TRBV3-1	TGTGCCAGCAGCCAAGAATCACAGGATACGCAGTATTTT	CASSQESQDTQYF
many	TRBJ2-3	.	TRBV4-3	TGCGCCAGCAGCCAAGACGTGGGCTCAGGAGATACGCAGTATTTT	CASSQDVGSGDTQYF
many	TRBJ2-2	.	TRBV15	TGTGCCACCAGCAGAGATCGGTTAAGGGTCACCGGGGAGCTGTTTTTT	CATSRDRLRVTGELFF
many	TRBJ2-7	.	TRBV5-6	TGTGCCAGCAGCTCGGGACGGTCGACCTACGAGCAGTACTTC	CASSSGRSTYEQYF
many	TRBJ1-1	.	TRBV10-3	TGTGCCATCACATCCGGGGTTTCGGACACTGAAGCTTTCTTT	CAITSGVSDTEAFF
many	TRBJ1-1	.	TRBV10-3	TGTGCCATCAGTGATACGGGTGACACTGAAGCTTTCTTT	CAISDTGDTEAFF
many	TRBJ2-7	TRBD1	TRBV11-2	TGTGCCAGCAGCTTACGGGACAGGGGGTCCTACGAGCAGTACTTC	CASSLRDRGSYEQYF
.	TRBJ2-2	TRBD2	TRBV5-4	TGTGCCAGCAGCTTCAGCGGGGGGGGCACCGGGGAGCTGTTTTTT	CASSFSGGGTGELFF
many	TRBJ1-1	TRBD1	TRBV6-6	TGTGCCAGCAGTTTGACAGGGAATACTGAAGCTTTCTTT	CASSLTGNTEAFF
many	TRBJ2-1	.	TRBV6-5	TGTGCCAGCCGAAAAGGGGCCTCGTCCGATGAGCAGTTCTTC	CASRKGASSDEQFF
few	TRBJ1-1	.	TRBV2	TGTGCCACCCGAAAACAGGGCGGTGAAGCTTTCTTT	CATRKQGGEAFF
many	TRBJ1-4	.	TRBV29-1	TGCAGCGTACAGGGTAGCGGTGAAAAACTGTTTTTT	CSVQGSGEKLFF
many	TRBJ2-3	TRBD1	TRBV4-3	TGCGCCAGCAGCTCACAAGGACAGGGGCAAGATACGCAGTATTTT	CASSSQGQGQDTQYF
few	TRBJ2-3	TRBD2	TRBV5-1	TGCGCCAGCAGCTGGGGCGGCGGGGGGGCTGGAGATACGCAGTATTTT	CASSWGGGGAGDTQYF
many	TRBJ2-3	.	TRBV6-5	TGTGCCAGCAGCCTCTCTTCGTCCGCCACAGATACGCAGTATTTT	CASSLSSSATDTQYF
many	TRBJ2-3	.	TRBV20-1	TGCAGTGCTAGAGATTCGGCTCTATTAAAAGATACGCAGTATTTT	CSARDSALLKDTQYF
few	TRBJ1-4	.	TRBV12-3/TRBV12-4	TGTGCCAGCAGCTCTTCTACAGGGCGGGGGGATGAAAAACTGTTTTTT	CASSSSTGRGDEKLFF
many	TRBJ1-3	.	TRBV6-1	TGTGCCAACGGGGGGCGATCTGGAAACACCATATATTTT	CANGGRSGNTIYF
many	TRBJ2-2	.	TRBV6-1	TGTGCCAGCAGTGACGCAGGGGACGCCGGGGAGCTGTTTTTT	CASSDAGDAGELFF
many	TRBJ2-2	.	TRBV7-2	TGTGCCAGCAGCACGCGCCCGACAGTCAGCGGGGAGCTGTTTTTT	CASSTRPTVSGELFF
few	TRBJ1-1	TRBD1	TRBV12-3/TRBV12-4	TGTGCCAGCAGTCCCGACAGGGGTCGCGCTGAAGCTTTCTTT	CASSPDRGRAEAFF
many	TRBJ2-3	.	TRBV29-1	TGCAGCGTTGAAAGAGGGGGTTCTGGCACAGATACGCAGTATTTT	CSVERGGSGTDTQYF
many	TRBJ2-7	TRBD1	TRBV13	TGTGCCAGCAGCTCCGGACAGGGAGCCTACGAGCAGTACTTC	CASSSGQGAYEQYF
many	TRBJ2-7	TRBD1	TRBV6-6	TGTGCCAGCAGCCGGACAGGTCTGGGGGAGCAGTACTTC	CASSRTGLGEQYF
many	TRBJ2-3	.	TRBV2	TGTGCCAGCAGCAGTTTGACCGGGACTGCAGATACGCAGTATTTT	CASSSLTGTADTQYF
many	TRBJ1-3	.	TRBV7-2	TGTGCCAGCAGCCATCGGGCTTCGGGAAACACCATATATTTT	CASSHRASGNTIYF
many	TRBJ1-2	TRBD1	TRBV5-1	TGCGCCAGCAGCGCAACAGGGGGCAGTGGCTACACCTTC	CASSATGGSGYTF
few	TRBJ2-3	.	TRBV7-2	TGTGCCAGCAGCTTTGTGGGGCAAGCAGATACGCAGTATTTT	CASSFVGQADTQYF
many	TRBJ1-3	.	TRBV18	TGTGCCAGCTCACCACAGGGCTCTGGAAACACCATATATTTT	CASSPQGSGNTIYF
many	TRBJ2-2	.	TRBV20-1	TGCAGTGCTAGCTCGCGGCGAAACACCGGGGAGCTGTTTTTT	CSASSRRNTGELFF
many	TRBJ1-1	.	TRBV2	TGTGCCAGCAGGGCCACTGAAGCTTTCTTT	CASRATEAFF
many	TRBJ2-1	.	TRBV5-1	TGCGCCAGCAGCGAACACTTGGACAGAAATTACAATGAGCAGTTCTTC	CASSEHLDRNYNEQFF
many	TRBJ1-5	TRBD1	TRBV11-2	TGTGCCAGCAGCCAAGGGACAGCGCACAATCAGCCCCAGCATTTT	CASSQGTAHNQPQHF
.	TRBJ1-6	TRBD1	TRBV5-4	TGTGCCAGCAGCTTGGACAGGGGGCATTCACCCCTCCACTTT	CASSLDRGHSPLHF
few	TRBJ2-1	TRBD2	TRBV19	TGTGCCAGTACAGGGGCTAGCGGGGCCCCAAGGGGTCGGGGTGAGCAGTTCTTC	CASTGASGAPRGRGEQFF
many	TRBJ2-3	TRBD2	TRBV5-1	TGCGCCAGCAGCTTGGGCCCCCGAGCGGGGGACACAGATACGCAGTATTTT	CASSLGPRAGDTDTQYF